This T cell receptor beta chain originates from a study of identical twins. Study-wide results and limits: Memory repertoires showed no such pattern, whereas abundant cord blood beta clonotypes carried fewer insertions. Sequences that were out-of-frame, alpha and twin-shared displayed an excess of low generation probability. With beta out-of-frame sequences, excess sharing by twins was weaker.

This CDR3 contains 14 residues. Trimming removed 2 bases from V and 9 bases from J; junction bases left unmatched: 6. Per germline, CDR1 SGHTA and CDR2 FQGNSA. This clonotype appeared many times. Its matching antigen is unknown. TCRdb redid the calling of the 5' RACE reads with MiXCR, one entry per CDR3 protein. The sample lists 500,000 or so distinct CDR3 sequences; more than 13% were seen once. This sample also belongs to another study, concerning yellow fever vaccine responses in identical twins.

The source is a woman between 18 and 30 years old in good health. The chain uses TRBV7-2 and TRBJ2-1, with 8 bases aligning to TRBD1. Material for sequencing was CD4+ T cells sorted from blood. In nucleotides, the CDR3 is TGTGCCAGCAGCTTAAAACAGGGGGTGGGTGAGCAGTTCTTC. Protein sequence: CASSLKQGVGEQFF. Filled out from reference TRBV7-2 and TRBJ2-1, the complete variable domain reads GAGVSQSPSNKVTEKGKDVELRCDPISGHTALYWYRQSLGQGLEFLIYFQGNSAPDKSGLPSDRFSAERTGGSVSTLTIQRTQQEDSAVYLCASSLKQGVGEQFFGPGTRLTVL.